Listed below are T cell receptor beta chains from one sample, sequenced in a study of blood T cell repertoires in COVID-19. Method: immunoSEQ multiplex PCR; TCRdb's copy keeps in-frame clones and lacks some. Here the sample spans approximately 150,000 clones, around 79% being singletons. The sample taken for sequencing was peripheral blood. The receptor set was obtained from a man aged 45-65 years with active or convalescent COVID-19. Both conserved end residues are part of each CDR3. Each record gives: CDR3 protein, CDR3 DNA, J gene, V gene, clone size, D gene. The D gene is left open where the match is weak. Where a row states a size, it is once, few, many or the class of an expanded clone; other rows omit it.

cdr3_aa: CAGRGTNHANEQFF
cdr3_nt: TGTGCCGGACGGGGTACCAACCACGCCAATGAGCAGTTCTTC
j_call: TRBJ2-1
v_call: TRBV28
clone_size: -
d_call: -

cdr3_aa: CASSLTSYGYTF
cdr3_nt: TGCGCCAGCAGCTTGACATCGTATGGCTACACCTTC
j_call: TRBJ1-2
v_call: TRBV5-1
clone_size: -
d_call: -

cdr3_aa: CASSLRTGGRDTQYF
cdr3_nt: TGTGCCAGCAGCCTCCGGACAGGCGGGAGGGATACGCAGTATTTT
j_call: TRBJ2-3
v_call: TRBV11-3
clone_size: once
d_call: -

cdr3_aa: CASSPHPRGISSYEQYF
cdr3_nt: TGTGCCAGCAGCCCCCACCCAAGGGGAATAAGCTCCTACGAGCAGTACTTC
j_call: TRBJ2-7
v_call: TRBV3-1/TRBV3-2
clone_size: -
d_call: -

cdr3_aa: CASSVEGTSVNEQYF
cdr3_nt: TGTGCCAGCAGCGTAGAGGGGACTAGCGTCAACGAGCAGTACTTC
j_call: TRBJ2-7
v_call: TRBV9
clone_size: once
d_call: TRBD2

cdr3_aa: CASSEPRTGGEQYF
cdr3_nt: TGTGCCAGCAGTGAACCGCGGACAGGGGGCGAGCAGTACTTC
j_call: TRBJ2-7
v_call: TRBV2
clone_size: once
d_call: TRBD1

cdr3_aa: CASSLESSGTNTQYF
cdr3_nt: TGCGCCAGCAGCTTGGAGTCTAGCGGGACAAATACGCAGTATTTT
j_call: TRBJ2-3
v_call: TRBV5-1
clone_size: -
d_call: TRBD2

cdr3_aa: CASRGTSGNTGELFF
cdr3_nt: TGTGCCAGCAGAGGGACTAGCGGGAACACCGGGGAGCTGTTTTTT
j_call: TRBJ2-2
v_call: TRBV7-8
clone_size: -
d_call: TRBD2

cdr3_aa: CASSVGLAGPYEQYF
cdr3_nt: TGTGCCAGCAGCGTAGGACTAGCGGGACCCTACGAGCAGTACTTC
j_call: TRBJ2-7
v_call: TRBV9
clone_size: -
d_call: TRBD2

cdr3_aa: CASSLEGTGGWATQYF
cdr3_nt: TGTGCCAGCAGCTTAGAGGGGACTGGCGGTTGGGCTACGCAGTATTTT
j_call: TRBJ2-3
v_call: TRBV7-2
clone_size: -
d_call: -

cdr3_aa: CASSFASGRAGAEQFF
cdr3_nt: TGCGCCAGCAGCTTTGCTAGCGGGAGGGCTGGGGCTGAGCAGTTCTTC
j_call: TRBJ2-1
v_call: TRBV5-1
clone_size: -
d_call: TRBD2

cdr3_aa: CSVERGTVSNEQFF
cdr3_nt: TGCAGCGTTGAAAGAGGGACTGTAAGCAATGAGCAGTTCTTC
j_call: TRBJ2-1
v_call: TRBV29-1
clone_size: -
d_call: -

cdr3_aa: CSVDRADTGELFF
cdr3_nt: TGCAGCGTAGACAGGGCGGACACCGGGGAGCTGTTTTTT
j_call: TRBJ2-2
v_call: TRBV29-1
clone_size: -
d_call: TRBD1

cdr3_aa: CASSQAPRLAGDEQFF
cdr3_nt: TGTGCCAGCAGCCAAGCGCCCAGACTAGCGGGAGACGAGCAGTTCTTC
j_call: TRBJ2-1
v_call: TRBV3-1/TRBV3-2
clone_size: -
d_call: TRBD2

cdr3_aa: CATSREGSGNGGELFF
cdr3_nt: TGTGCCACCAGCAGAGAGGGTAGCGGGAACGGCGGGGAGCTGTTTTTT
j_call: TRBJ2-2
v_call: TRBV15
clone_size: -
d_call: TRBD2

cdr3_aa: CASSVAPTYEQYF
cdr3_nt: TGTGCCAGCAGCGTAGCCCCCACCTACGAGCAGTACTTC
j_call: TRBJ2-7
v_call: TRBV9
clone_size: -
d_call: -

cdr3_aa: CASSSWTSEVRYEQYF
cdr3_nt: TGTGCCAGCAGCTCGTGGACTAGCGAAGTACGCTACGAGCAGTACTTC
j_call: TRBJ2-7
v_call: TRBV11-2
clone_size: once
d_call: TRBD2

cdr3_aa: CASSAQGGEQYF
cdr3_nt: TGTGCCAGCAGCGCGCAGGGGGGCGAGCAGTACTTC
j_call: TRBJ2-7
v_call: TRBV7-3
clone_size: -
d_call: -

cdr3_aa: CASSIGPGNTEAFF
cdr3_nt: TGTGCCAGTAGTATAGGTCCCGGGAACACTGAAGCTTTCTTT
j_call: TRBJ1-1
v_call: TRBV19
clone_size: -
d_call: -

cdr3_aa: CASSYGQGRTYEQYF
cdr3_nt: TGTGCCAGCAGCTACGGGCAGGGAAGGACCTACGAGCAGTACTTC
j_call: TRBJ2-7
v_call: TRBV9
clone_size: -
d_call: -

cdr3_aa: CASSVDMNTEAFF
cdr3_nt: TGTGCCAGCAGCGTAGATATGAACACTGAAGCTTTCTTT
j_call: TRBJ1-1
v_call: TRBV9
clone_size: once
d_call: -

cdr3_aa: CAAAGTSGFTGELFF
cdr3_nt: TGTGCCGCAGCCGGGACTAGCGGATTTACCGGGGAGCTGTTTTTT
j_call: TRBJ2-2
v_call: TRBV6-6
clone_size: -
d_call: TRBD2

cdr3_aa: CASSPPLHDRVGNEQFF
cdr3_nt: TGTGCCAGCAGTCCACCCCTCCATGACAGGGTGGGCAATGAGCAGTTCTTC
j_call: TRBJ2-1
v_call: TRBV28
clone_size: -
d_call: TRBD1

cdr3_aa: CASSPRGDLAGKGNTQYF
cdr3_nt: TGTGCCAGTAGTCCCCGCGGGGATCTAGCGGGGAAGGGAAATACGCAGTATTTT
j_call: TRBJ2-3
v_call: TRBV19
clone_size: -
d_call: TRBD2

cdr3_aa: CATSRTLAGGYEQYF
cdr3_nt: TGTGCCACCAGCAGAACACTAGCGGGAGGGTACGAGCAGTACTTC
j_call: TRBJ2-7
v_call: TRBV15
clone_size: -
d_call: TRBD2

cdr3_aa: CASTQDAGRGSGYTF
cdr3_nt: TGTGCCAGCACCCAAGACGCAGGGAGGGGATCTGGCTACACCTTC
j_call: TRBJ1-2
v_call: TRBV3-1/TRBV3-2
clone_size: -
d_call: -

cdr3_aa: CASSEASRAGPDEQYF
cdr3_nt: TGTGCCAGCAGTGAAGCCTCAAGAGCGGGGCCTGACGAGCAGTACTTC
j_call: TRBJ2-7
v_call: TRBV2
clone_size: -
d_call: TRBD2

cdr3_aa: CASSFSSGGSYEQYF
cdr3_nt: TGTGCCAGCAGTTTCTCTAGCGGGGGATCCTACGAGCAGTACTTC
j_call: TRBJ2-7
v_call: TRBV6-5
clone_size: -
d_call: TRBD2

cdr3_aa: CASRLGGEKLFF
cdr3_nt: TGTGCCAGCAGACTAGGAGGTGAAAAACTGTTTTTT
j_call: TRBJ1-4
v_call: TRBV27
clone_size: -
d_call: -

cdr3_aa: CASSLPGQVEELFF
cdr3_nt: TGTGCCAGCAGCCTCCCCGGACAGGTGGAGGAGCTGTTTTTT
j_call: TRBJ2-2
v_call: TRBV9
clone_size: -
d_call: TRBD1

cdr3_aa: CASSNTSGRRYQETQYF
cdr3_nt: TGTGCCAGCAGCAACACTAGCGGGCGGAGGTACCAAGAGACCCAGTACTTC
j_call: TRBJ2-5
v_call: TRBV3-1/TRBV3-2
clone_size: -
d_call: TRBD2

cdr3_aa: CASSLGWTETAQYF
cdr3_nt: TGCGCCAGCAGCTTGGGGTGGACTGAGACGGCCCAGTACTTC
j_call: TRBJ2-5
v_call: TRBV5-1
clone_size: -
d_call: -

cdr3_aa: CASSLRSRGTSGSYEQYF
cdr3_nt: TGTGCCAGCAGTTTAAGATCGCGCGGGACTAGCGGGAGTTACGAGCAGTACTTC
j_call: TRBJ2-7
v_call: TRBV27
clone_size: -
d_call: TRBD2

cdr3_aa: CASSLYGTSYEGGTQYF
cdr3_nt: TGTGCCAGCAGTTTATATGGGACTAGCTACGAGGGTGGGACCCAGTACTTC
j_call: TRBJ2-5
v_call: TRBV27
clone_size: -
d_call: TRBD2

cdr3_aa: CASSRQGSLGYTF
cdr3_nt: TGTGCCAGCAGCAGACAGGGGTCACTTGGCTACACCTTC
j_call: TRBJ1-2
v_call: TRBV9
clone_size: -
d_call: TRBD1

cdr3_aa: CASSLSGQREKLFF
cdr3_nt: TGTGCCAGCAGCTTGTCGGGACAAAGAGAAAAACTGTTTTTT
j_call: TRBJ1-4
v_call: TRBV7-9
clone_size: few
d_call: -

cdr3_aa: CASSEGLGEAYEQYF
cdr3_nt: TGTGCCAGCAGCGAGGGGTTGGGGGAGGCCTACGAGCAGTACTTC
j_call: TRBJ2-7
v_call: TRBV7-7
clone_size: -
d_call: -

cdr3_aa: CASSLEALGLSGNTIYF
cdr3_nt: TGCGCCAGCAGCTTGGAGGCATTGGGACTCTCTGGAAACACCATATATTTT
j_call: TRBJ1-3
v_call: TRBV5-1
clone_size: -
d_call: -

cdr3_aa: CASSLAQPTTGYTF
cdr3_nt: TGCGCCAGCAGCTTGGCACAACCAACTACTGGGTACACCTTC
j_call: TRBJ1-2
v_call: TRBV5-1
clone_size: -
d_call: -

cdr3_aa: CASSLEGKRTDTQYF
cdr3_nt: TGTGCCAGCAGCTTAGAGGGCAAGCGGACAGATACGCAGTATTTT
j_call: TRBJ2-3
v_call: TRBV7-2
clone_size: -
d_call: -

cdr3_aa: CASSGDSFNEKLFF
cdr3_nt: TGTGCCAGCAGTGGGGACAGCTTCAATGAAAAACTGTTTTTT
j_call: TRBJ1-4
v_call: TRBV7-2
clone_size: -
d_call: TRBD1

cdr3_aa: CASSRGLARDTDTQYF
cdr3_nt: TGTGCCAGTAGCAGAGGACTAGCGAGGGACACAGATACGCAGTATTTT
j_call: TRBJ2-3
v_call: TRBV19
clone_size: once
d_call: TRBD2

cdr3_aa: CASSSGGVFPNEQFF
cdr3_nt: TGCGCCAGCAGCTCGGGGGGGGTTTTCCCCAATGAGCAGTTCTTC
j_call: TRBJ2-1
v_call: TRBV5-1
clone_size: -
d_call: TRBD2

cdr3_aa: CASSILKAGAEQYF
cdr3_nt: TGTGCCAGTAGTATCCTCAAAGCGGGAGCCGAGCAGTACTTC
j_call: TRBJ2-7
v_call: TRBV19
clone_size: -
d_call: TRBD2

cdr3_aa: CASGTGTPEPQHF
cdr3_nt: TGTGCCAGCGGAACCGGGACACCCGAGCCCCAGCATTTT
j_call: TRBJ1-5
v_call: TRBV18
clone_size: few
d_call: -

cdr3_aa: CAISESTGVGRPQHF
cdr3_nt: TGTGCCATCAGTGAGTCAACAGGGGTGGGAAGGCCCCAGCATTTT
j_call: TRBJ1-5
v_call: TRBV10-3
clone_size: -
d_call: TRBD1

cdr3_aa: CASSLARGEGYTF
cdr3_nt: TGTGCCAGCAGCTTAGCGCGAGGAGAGGGCTACACCTTC
j_call: TRBJ1-2
v_call: TRBV11-2
clone_size: once
d_call: -

cdr3_aa: CASSAHSYLASEQFF
cdr3_nt: TGTGCCAGCAGCGCCCACTCTTATCTAGCGTCCGAGCAGTTCTTC
j_call: TRBJ2-1
v_call: TRBV9
clone_size: -
d_call: -

cdr3_aa: CASSEGVTGANVLTF
cdr3_nt: TGCGCCAGCAGTGAGGGGGTAACGGGGGCCAACGTCCTGACTTTC
j_call: TRBJ2-6
v_call: TRBV5-1
clone_size: -
d_call: -

cdr3_aa: CASSPPWPLEQYF
cdr3_nt: TGTGCCAGCAGCCCACCATGGCCCCTCGAGCAGTACTTC
j_call: TRBJ2-7
v_call: TRBV11-2
clone_size: -
d_call: -

cdr3_aa: CATSDLSGGVNNEQFF
cdr3_nt: TGTGCCACCAGTGACCTCTCAGGGGGCGTAAACAATGAGCAGTTCTTC
j_call: TRBJ2-1
v_call: TRBV24-1
clone_size: -
d_call: TRBD1

cdr3_aa: CASSLGLAGDTGELFF
cdr3_nt: TGTGCCAGCAGCTTGGGACTAGCGGGAGATACCGGGGAGCTGTTTTTT
j_call: TRBJ2-2
v_call: TRBV7-8
clone_size: -
d_call: TRBD2

cdr3_aa: CAWSVIAGFSYEQYF
cdr3_nt: TGTGCCTGGAGTGTAATAGCGGGGTTCTCCTACGAGCAGTACTTC
j_call: TRBJ2-7
v_call: TRBV30
clone_size: few
d_call: TRBD2

cdr3_aa: CASSYRDNYGYTF
cdr3_nt: TGTGCCAGCAGTTACAGGGATAACTATGGCTACACCTTC
j_call: TRBJ1-2
v_call: TRBV27
clone_size: -
d_call: -